This TCR beta chain was obtained from a study of shared clonotypes between healthy human individuals. Study results and caveats: Estimated richness was generally greater in naive than memory subsets.

TCRdb's copy holds only in-frame clones and misses some; the assay was immunoSEQ multiplex PCR. The sample holds approximately 600,000 clones, approximately 95% seen once. The germline gives CDR1 SGDLS, CDR2 YYNGEE. V shed 1 base and J shed 7 bases, with 7 bases lying between them. The CDR3 is 12 amino acids. Naive CD8 cells comprised CD45RO-negative, CCR7-positively selected cells, excluding terminally differentiated effector memory CD45RA+ cells. As regards this clone: The antigen remains undetermined.

The V and J genes are TRBV9 and TRBJ2-3; D is undetermined. The sample taken for sequencing was naive CD8+ T cells sorted from blood. The TCR comes from a woman in her 30s in good health. The CDR3 bases are TGTGCCAGCAGCGTACTTGTAAATACGCAGTATTTT. It yields the protein CASSVLVNTQYF.